What follows is one TCR beta chain and its context. This sample stems from a study of blood T cell repertoires in COVID-19. The CDR3 covers 16 residues. Trimming took off 0 bases at V and 0 bases at J, with 11 bases between the two ends. Looked up from germline, CDR1 is SGDLS and CDR2 is YYNGEE. Some clones are missing from TCRdb's copy, which holds only in-frame ones; the method was immunoSEQ multiplex PCR. Seen here are 150,000 to 200,000 clones, about nine tenths observed once, and the top ten hold roughly 5%. The TCR was taken from a man between 18 and 35 years old with COVID-19, enrolled during active disease. V is TRBV9 and J is TRBJ2-3; D is undetermined. Sequencing was carried out using peripheral blood. CDR3: CASSVALRSSTDTQYF. The DNA of the CDR3 is TGTGCCAGCAGCGTAGCACTTAGATCTAGCACAGATACGCAGTATTTT. Filled out from reference TRBV9 and TRBJ2-3, the complete variable domain reads DSGVTQTPKHLITATGQRVTLRCSPRSGDLSVYWYQQSLDQGLQFLIQYYNGEERAKGNILERFSAQQFPDLHSELNLSSLELGDSALYFCASSVALRSSTDTQYFGPGTRLTVL.